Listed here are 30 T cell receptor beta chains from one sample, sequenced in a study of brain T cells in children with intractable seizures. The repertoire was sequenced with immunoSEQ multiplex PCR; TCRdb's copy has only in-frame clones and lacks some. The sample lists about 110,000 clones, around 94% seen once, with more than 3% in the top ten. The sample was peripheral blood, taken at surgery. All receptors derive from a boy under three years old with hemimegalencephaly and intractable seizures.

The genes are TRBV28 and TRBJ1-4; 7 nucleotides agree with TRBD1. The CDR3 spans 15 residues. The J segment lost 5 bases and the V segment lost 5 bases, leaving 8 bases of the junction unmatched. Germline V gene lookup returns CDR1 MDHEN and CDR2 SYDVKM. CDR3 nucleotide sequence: TGTGCCAGCAGTGTCCGGGACAGCCTCAATGAAAAACTGTTTTTT. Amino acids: CASSVRDSLNEKLFF.

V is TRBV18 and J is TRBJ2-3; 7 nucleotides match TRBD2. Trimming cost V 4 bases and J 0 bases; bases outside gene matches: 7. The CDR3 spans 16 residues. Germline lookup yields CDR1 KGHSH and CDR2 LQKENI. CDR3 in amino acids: CASSLISSGSTDTQYF. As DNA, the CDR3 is TGTGCCAGCTCACTCATCTCTAGCGGAAGCACAGATACGCAGTATTTT. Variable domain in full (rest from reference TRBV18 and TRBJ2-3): NAGVMQNPRHLVRRRGQEARLRCSPMKGHSHVYWYRQLPEEGLKFMVYLQKENIIDESGMPKERFSAEFPKEGPSILRIQQVVRGDSAAYFCASSLISSGSTDTQYFGPGTRLTVL.

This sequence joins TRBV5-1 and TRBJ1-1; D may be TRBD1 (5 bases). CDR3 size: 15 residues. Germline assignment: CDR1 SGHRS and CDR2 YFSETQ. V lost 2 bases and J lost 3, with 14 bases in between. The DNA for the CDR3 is TGCGCCAGCAGCTTTGGGTGGGGGGGAGACACTGAAGCTTTCTTT. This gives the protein CASSFGWGGDTEAFF.

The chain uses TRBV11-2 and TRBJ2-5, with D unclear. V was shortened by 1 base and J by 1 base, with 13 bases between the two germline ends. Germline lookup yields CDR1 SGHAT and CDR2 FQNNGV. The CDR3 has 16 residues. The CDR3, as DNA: TGTGCCAGCAGCTTAGGGGTAGTGGCGGCCCAAGAGACCCAGTACTTC. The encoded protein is CASSLGVVAAQETQYF.

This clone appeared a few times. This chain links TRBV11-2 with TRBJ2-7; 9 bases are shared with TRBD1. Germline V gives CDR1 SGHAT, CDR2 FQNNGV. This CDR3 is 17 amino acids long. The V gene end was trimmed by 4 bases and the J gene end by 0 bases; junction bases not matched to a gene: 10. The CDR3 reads CASSSWAGQGSSYEQYF. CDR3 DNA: TGTGCCAGCAGCTCGTGGGCGGGACAGGGATCCTCCTACGAGCAGTACTTC.

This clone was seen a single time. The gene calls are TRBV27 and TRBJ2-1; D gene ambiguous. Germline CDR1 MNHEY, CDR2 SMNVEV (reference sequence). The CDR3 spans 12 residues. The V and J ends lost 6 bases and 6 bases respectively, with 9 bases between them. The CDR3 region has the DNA TGTGCCAGCAGACCGCCGGGCAATGAGCAGTTCTTC. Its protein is CASRPPGNEQFF.

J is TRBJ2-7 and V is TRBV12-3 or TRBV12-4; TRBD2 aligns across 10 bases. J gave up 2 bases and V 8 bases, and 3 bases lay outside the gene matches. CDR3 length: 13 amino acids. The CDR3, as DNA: TGTGCCAGCGCGAGCGGGAGGGCCTACGAGCAGTACTTC. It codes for CASASGRAYEQYF.

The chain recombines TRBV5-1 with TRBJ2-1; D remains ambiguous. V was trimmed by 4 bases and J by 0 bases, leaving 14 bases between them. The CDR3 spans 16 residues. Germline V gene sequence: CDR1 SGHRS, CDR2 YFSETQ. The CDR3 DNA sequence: TGCGCCAGCAGCAGACTGACGCTGAGCTCCTACAATGAGCAGTTCTTC. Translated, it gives CASSRLTLSSYNEQFF.

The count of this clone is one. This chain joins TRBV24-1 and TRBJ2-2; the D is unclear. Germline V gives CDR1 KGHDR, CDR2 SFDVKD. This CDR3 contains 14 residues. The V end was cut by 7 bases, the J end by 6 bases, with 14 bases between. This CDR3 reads CATSPNQRAGELFF. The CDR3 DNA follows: TGTGCCACCAGCCCTAATCAAAGGGCCGGGGAGCTGTTTTTT.

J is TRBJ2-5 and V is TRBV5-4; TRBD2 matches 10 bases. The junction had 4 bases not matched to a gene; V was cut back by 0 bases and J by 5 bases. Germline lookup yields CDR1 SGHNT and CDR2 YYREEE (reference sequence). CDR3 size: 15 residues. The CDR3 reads CASSLGLAGEETQYF. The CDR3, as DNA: TGTGCCAGCAGCTTGGGTCTAGCGGGAGAGGAGACCCAGTACTTC.

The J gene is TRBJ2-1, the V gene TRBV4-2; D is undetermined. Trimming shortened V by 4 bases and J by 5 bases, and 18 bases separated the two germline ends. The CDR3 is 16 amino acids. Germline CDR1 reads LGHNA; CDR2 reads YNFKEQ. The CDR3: CASSPKGIEANNEQFF. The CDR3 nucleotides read TGTGCCAGCAGCCCAAAAGGGATTGAGGCGAACAATGAGCAGTTCTTC.

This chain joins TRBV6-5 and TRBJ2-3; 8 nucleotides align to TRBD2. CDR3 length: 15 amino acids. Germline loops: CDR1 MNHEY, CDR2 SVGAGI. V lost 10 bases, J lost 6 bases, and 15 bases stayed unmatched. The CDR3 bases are TGTGCCATCAGGAGGGACCGCGGGGGGACTGATACGCAGTATTTT. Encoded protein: CAIRRDRGGTDTQYF.

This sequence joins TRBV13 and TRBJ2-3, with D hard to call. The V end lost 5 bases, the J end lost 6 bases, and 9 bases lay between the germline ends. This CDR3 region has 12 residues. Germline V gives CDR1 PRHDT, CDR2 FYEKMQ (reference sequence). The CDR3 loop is CASSLGRDTQYF. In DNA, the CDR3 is TGTGCCAGCAGCCTGGGCAGGGATACGCAGTATTTT.

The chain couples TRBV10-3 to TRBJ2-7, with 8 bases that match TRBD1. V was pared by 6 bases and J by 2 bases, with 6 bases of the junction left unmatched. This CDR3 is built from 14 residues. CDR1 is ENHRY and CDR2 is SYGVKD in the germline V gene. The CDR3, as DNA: TGTGCCATCAGACCCGGGACAGGCACCTACGAGCAGTACTTC. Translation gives CAIRPGTGTYEQYF.

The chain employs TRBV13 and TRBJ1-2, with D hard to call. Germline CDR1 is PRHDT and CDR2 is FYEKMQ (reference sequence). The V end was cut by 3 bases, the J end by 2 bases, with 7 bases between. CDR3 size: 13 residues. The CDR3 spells CASSFDKNYGYTF. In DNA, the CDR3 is TGTGCCAGCAGCTTTGACAAAAACTATGGCTACACCTTC.

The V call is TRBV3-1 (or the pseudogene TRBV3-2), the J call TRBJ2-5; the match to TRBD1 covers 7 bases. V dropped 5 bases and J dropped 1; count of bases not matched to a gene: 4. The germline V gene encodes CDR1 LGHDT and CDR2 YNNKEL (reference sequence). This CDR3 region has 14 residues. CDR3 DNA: TGTGCCAGCAGCGCTCACAGGGGCCAAGAGACCCAGTACTTC. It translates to CASSAHRGQETQYF.

The CDR3 is CASRPPHRGVGYGYTF. CDR3 DNA sequence: TGTGCCAGCAGACCACCGCACAGGGGCGTTGGGTATGGCTACACCTTC. J is TRBJ1-2 and V is TRBV5-6; 7 positions match TRBD1. The CDR3 loop spans 16 amino acids. The germline gives CDR1 SGHDT, CDR2 YYEEEE. The trim removed 5 bases at V and 5 bases at J, leaving 15 bases unmatched.

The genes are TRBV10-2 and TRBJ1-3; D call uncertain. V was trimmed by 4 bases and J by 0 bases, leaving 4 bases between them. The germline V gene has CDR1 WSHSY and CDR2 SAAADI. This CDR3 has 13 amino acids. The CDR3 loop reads CASSGSSGNTIYF. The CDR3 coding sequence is TGCGCCAGCAGTGGGTCCTCTGGAAACACCATATATTTT.

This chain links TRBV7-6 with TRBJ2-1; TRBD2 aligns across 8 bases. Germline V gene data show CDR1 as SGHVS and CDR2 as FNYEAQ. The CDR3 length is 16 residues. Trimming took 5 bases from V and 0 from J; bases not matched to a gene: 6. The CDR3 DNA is TGTGCCAGCAGCCCCATAGCGGGACCCTCCTACAATGAGCAGTTCTTC. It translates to CASSPIAGPSYNEQFF.

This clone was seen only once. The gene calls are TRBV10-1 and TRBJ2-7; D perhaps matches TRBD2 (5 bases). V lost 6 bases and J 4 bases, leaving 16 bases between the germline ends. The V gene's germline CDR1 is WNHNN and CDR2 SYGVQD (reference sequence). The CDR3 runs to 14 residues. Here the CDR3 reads CASRPAVSIYEQYF. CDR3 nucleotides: TGCGCCAGCAGACCAGCGGTGAGCATATACGAGCAGTACTTC.

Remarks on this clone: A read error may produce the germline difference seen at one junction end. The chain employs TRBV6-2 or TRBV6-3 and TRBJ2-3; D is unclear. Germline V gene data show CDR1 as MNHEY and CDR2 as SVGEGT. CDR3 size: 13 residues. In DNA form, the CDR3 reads TGTGCCAGCAGTTACTCGAGTTGGGTCTTAAATAGTTTT. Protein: CASSYSSWVLNSF.

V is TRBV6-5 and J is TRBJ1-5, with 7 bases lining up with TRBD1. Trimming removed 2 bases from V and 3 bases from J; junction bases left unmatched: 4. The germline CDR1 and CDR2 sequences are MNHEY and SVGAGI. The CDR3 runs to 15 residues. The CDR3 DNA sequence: TGTGCCAGCAGTTACAGCGGACAGGACAATCAGCCCCAGCATTTT. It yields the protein CASSYSGQDNQPQHF.

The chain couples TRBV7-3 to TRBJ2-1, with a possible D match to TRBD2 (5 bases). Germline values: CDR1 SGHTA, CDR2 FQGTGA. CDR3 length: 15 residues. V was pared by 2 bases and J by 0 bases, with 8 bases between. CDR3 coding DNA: TGTGCCAGCAGCTTAGTAGGGAGCTCCTACAATGAGCAGTTCTTC. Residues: CASSLVGSSYNEQFF.

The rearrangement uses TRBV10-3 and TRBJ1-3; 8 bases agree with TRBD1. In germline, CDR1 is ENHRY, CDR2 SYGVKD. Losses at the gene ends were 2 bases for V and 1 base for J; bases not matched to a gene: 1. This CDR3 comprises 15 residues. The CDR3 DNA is TGTGCCATCAGTGAGACAGGGGGGTCTGGAAACACCATATATTTT. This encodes CAISETGGSGNTIYF.

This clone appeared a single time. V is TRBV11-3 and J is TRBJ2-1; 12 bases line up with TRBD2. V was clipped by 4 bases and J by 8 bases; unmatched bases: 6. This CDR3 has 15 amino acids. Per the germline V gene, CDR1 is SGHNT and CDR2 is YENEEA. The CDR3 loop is CASSSTSGRGYEQFF. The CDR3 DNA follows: TGTGCCAGCAGCTCGACTAGCGGGAGAGGGTATGAGCAGTTCTTC.

CDR3: CSVQTGRSYNEQFF. As DNA, the CDR3 is TGCAGCGTACAGACGGGACGATCCTACAATGAGCAGTTCTTC. The gene calls are TRBV29-1 and TRBJ2-1; the D call may be TRBD1 or TRBD2 (5 bases each). Between the trimmed V and J ends, which lost 6 bases and 1 base, there was a span of 13 bases. Per the germline V gene, CDR1 is SQVTM and CDR2 is ANQGSEA. This CDR3 is built from 14 residues.

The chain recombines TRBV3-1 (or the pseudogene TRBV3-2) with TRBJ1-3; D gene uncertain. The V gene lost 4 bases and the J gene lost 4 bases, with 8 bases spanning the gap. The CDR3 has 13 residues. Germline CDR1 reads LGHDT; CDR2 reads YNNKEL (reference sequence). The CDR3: CASSRQQGNTIYF. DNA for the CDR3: TGTGCCAGCAGCCGCCAACAGGGAAACACCATATATTTT.

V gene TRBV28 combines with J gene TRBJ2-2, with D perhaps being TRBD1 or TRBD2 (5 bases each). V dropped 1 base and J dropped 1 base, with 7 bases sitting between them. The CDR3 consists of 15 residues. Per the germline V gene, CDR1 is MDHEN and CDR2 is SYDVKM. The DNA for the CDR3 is TGTGCCAGCAGTTTATCGGGGCGGAACACCGGGGAGCTGTTTTTT. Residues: CASSLSGRNTGELFF.

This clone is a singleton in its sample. The chain's CDR3 is CASDLAGGDEQFF. The CDR3 nucleotides read TGTGCCAGCGACCTAGCGGGAGGGGATGAGCAGTTCTTC. The chain links TRBV7-9 to TRBJ2-1, with 12 bases identical to TRBD2. V shed 8 bases, J shed 8 bases, and the junction held 4 bases outside the gene matches. Germline V CDR1 and CDR2: SEHNR, FQNEAQ (reference sequence). The CDR3 is 13 amino acids.

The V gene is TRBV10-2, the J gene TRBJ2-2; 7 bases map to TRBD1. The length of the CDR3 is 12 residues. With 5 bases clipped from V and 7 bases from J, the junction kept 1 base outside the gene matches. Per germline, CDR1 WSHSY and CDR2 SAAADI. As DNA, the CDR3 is TGCGCCAGCAGTTACAGGGGCGGGGAGCTGTTTTTT. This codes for CASSYRGGELFF.